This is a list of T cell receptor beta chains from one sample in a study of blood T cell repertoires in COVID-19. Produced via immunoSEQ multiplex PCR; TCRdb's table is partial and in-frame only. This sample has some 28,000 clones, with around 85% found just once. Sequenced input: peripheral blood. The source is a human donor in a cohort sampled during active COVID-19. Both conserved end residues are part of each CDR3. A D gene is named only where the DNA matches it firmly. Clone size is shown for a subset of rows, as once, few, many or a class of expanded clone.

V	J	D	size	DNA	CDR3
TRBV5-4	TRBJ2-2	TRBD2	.	TGTGCCAGCAGCTCGTCGGGCCGTGGAGCGGGAGGGACCGGGGAGCTGTTTTTT	CASSSSGRGAGGTGELFF
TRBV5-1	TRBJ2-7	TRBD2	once	TGCGCCAGCAGCTTGGCGCGGGGGATTTACGAGCAGTACTTC	CASSLARGIYEQYF
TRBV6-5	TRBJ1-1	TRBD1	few	TGTGCCAGCAGTTGGACAGGGATGAACACTGAAGCTTTCTTT	CASSWTGMNTEAFF
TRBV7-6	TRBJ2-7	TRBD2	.	TGTGCCAGCAGCTCGGAAGCGGGAGGGTCCTACGAGCAGTACTTC	CASSSEAGGSYEQYF
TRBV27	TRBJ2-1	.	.	TGTGCCAGCAGTTTATATATCCAGGGGAGCGACAATGAGCAGTTCTTC	CASSLYIQGSDNEQFF
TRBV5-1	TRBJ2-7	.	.	TGCGCCAGCAGCCAAACCTCCTCCTCAGGGATAGACGAGCAGTACTTC	CASSQTSSSGIDEQYF
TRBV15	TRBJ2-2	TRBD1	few	TGTGCCACCGCGGACAGGGCTTTTTACACCGGGGAGCTGTTTTTT	CATADRAFYTGELFF
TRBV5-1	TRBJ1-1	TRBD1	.	TGCGCCAGCAGCCTCGCAGGGGGCTTGAGGACTGAAGCTTTCTTT	CASSLAGGLRTEAFF
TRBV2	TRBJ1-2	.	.	TGTGCCAGCAGTGAAGTGTTCACTAGGGAAGGCTACACCTTC	CASSEVFTREGYTF
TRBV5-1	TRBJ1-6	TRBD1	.	TGCGCCAGCAGCTTGGCCCCAGGGGGCGTCAATAATTCACCCCTCCACTTT	CASSLAPGGVNNSPLHF
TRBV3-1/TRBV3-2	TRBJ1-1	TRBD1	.	TGTGCCAGCAGCCCGTGGACAGGGTTGAGCACTGAAGCTTTCTTT	CASSPWTGLSTEAFF
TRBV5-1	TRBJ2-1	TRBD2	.	TGCGCCAGCAGCCGCGGGACTAGCGGGGCCTTCTACAATGAGCAGTTCTTC	CASSRGTSGAFYNEQFF
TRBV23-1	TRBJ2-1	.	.	TGCGCCAGCAGTCTCAGGGATAACTACAATGAGCAGTTCTTC	CASSLRDNYNEQFF
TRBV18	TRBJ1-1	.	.	TGTGCCAGCTCACCCTTGCTTTCTATGAACACTGAAGCTTTCTTT	CASSPLLSMNTEAFF
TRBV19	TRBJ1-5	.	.	TGTGCCAGTAGTCCAGACAGGAATCAGCCCCAGCATTTT	CASSPDRNQPQHF
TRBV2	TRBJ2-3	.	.	TGTGCCAGCAGTGTAATTAGCGGTAGAGATACGCAGTATTTT	CASSVISGRDTQYF
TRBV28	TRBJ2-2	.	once	TGTGCCGGAACGGGCAGGGGCACCGGGGAGCTGTTTTTT	CAGTGRGTGELFF
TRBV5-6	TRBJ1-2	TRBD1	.	TGTGCCAGCAGTCAAACAGGGGGCATGGGCTACACCTTC	CASSQTGGMGYTF
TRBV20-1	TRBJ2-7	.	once	TGCAGTGTTGGGACTGGCTACGAGCAGTACTTC	CSVGTGYEQYF
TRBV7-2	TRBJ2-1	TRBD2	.	TGTGCCAGCAGCTTAGGGACTAGCGGGAACCCCGGGTGGGATGAGCAGTTCTTC	CASSLGTSGNPGWDEQFF
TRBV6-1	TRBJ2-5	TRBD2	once	TGTGCCAGCAGTGACCGGCGGGGGGCCCAAGAGACCCAGTACTTC	CASSDRRGAQETQYF
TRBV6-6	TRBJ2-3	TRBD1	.	TGTGCCAGCAGTTACTCGGGACAGGGGACAGATACGCAGTATTTT	CASSYSGQGTDTQYF
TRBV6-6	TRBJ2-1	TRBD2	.	TGTGCCAGCAGTTACCCTAGCGGGAGCTCCTACAATGAGCAGTTCTTC	CASSYPSGSSYNEQFF
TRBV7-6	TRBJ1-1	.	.	TGTGCCAGCAGCTTGGAACAGAGTTCCGTGACTGAAGCTTTCTTT	CASSLEQSSVTEAFF
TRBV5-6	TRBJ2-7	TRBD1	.	TGTGCCAGCAGCCGTCGGGACAGGGATGGGACCTACGAGCAGTACTTC	CASSRRDRDGTYEQYF
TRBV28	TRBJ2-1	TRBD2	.	TGTGCCAGCAGCCCGGGACTAGTTAGCCACAATGAGCAGTTCTTC	CASSPGLVSHNEQFF
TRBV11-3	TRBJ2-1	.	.	TGTGCCAGCAGCCGAAGGCCTAGCGCGTTATCCTACAATGAGCAGTTCTTC	CASSRRPSALSYNEQFF
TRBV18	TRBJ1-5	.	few	TGTGCCAGCTCACCACCGACAAATCAGCCCCAGCATTTT	CASSPPTNQPQHF
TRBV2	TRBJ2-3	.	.	TGTGCCATAACGGGGTGGGCGAGCACAGATACGCAGTATTTT	CAITGWASTDTQYF
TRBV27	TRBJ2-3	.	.	TGTGCCAGCAGATCTAGCAGGTCTGGCTTTTCTGATACGCAGTATTTT	CASRSSRSGFSDTQYF
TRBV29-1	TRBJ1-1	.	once	TGCAGCGTTGGAGGTGGGGGCGTTATGAACACTGAAGCTTTCTTT	CSVGGGGVMNTEAFF
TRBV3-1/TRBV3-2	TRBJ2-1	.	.	TGTGCCAGCAGCCAAGGGCGGAGCAACAATGAGCAGTTCTTC	CASSQGRSNNEQFF
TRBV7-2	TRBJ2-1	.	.	TGTGCCAGCAGCTCCCTCGGCCCGCGGGAGCAGTTCTTC	CASSSLGPREQFF
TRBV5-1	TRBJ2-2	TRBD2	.	TGCGCCAGCAGCGGAATAGCGGGAAGCGGGAACACCGGGGAGCTGTTTTTT	CASSGIAGSGNTGELFF
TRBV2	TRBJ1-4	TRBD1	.	TGTGCCAGCAGTGTCGACAGGGGGCGAAATGAAAAACTGTTTTTT	CASSVDRGRNEKLFF
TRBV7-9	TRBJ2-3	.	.	TGTGCCAGCAGCTTATTTGGCAGGCAGGGGGATACGCAGTATTTT	CASSLFGRQGDTQYF
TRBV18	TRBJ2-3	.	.	TGTGCCAGCTCACCACAGGGGACAAGATTAAGTACGCAGTATTTT	CASSPQGTRLSTQYF
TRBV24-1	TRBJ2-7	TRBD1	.	TGTGCCACCTGTCCGGGACAGGGGATAGGGTACGAGCAGTACTTC	CATCPGQGIGYEQYF
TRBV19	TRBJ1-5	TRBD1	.	TGTGCCAGTAGTATAGATCTCGGGGACAGAGGCAATCAGCCCCAGCATTTT	CASSIDLGDRGNQPQHF
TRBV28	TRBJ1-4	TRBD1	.	TGTGCCAGCAGTAAAGGACAGGGACCGAATGAAAAACTGTTTTTT	CASSKGQGPNEKLFF
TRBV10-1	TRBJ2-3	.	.	TGCGCCAGCAGTGGGGCGGATACGCAGTATTTT	CASSGADTQYF
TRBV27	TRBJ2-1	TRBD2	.	TGTGCCAGCAAGGGGACTAGCGGGGGACCTGGCGGTGAGCAGTTCTTC	CASKGTSGGPGGEQFF
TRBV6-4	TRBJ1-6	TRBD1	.	TGTGCCAGCAGTGAGGGGGACAGGGTTCATTCACCCCTCCACTTT	CASSEGDRVHSPLHF
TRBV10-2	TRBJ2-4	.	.	TGCGCCAGCAGCCGACCCCAGGGTCCGGACATTCAGTACTTC	CASSRPQGPDIQYF
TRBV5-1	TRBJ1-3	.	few	TGCGCCAGCGGGCAGAGCTCTGGAAACACCATATATTTT	CASGQSSGNTIYF
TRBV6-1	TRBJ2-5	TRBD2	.	TGTGCCAGCAGTGAAGGGGGGGGACAAGAGACCCAGTACTTC	CASSEGGGQETQYF
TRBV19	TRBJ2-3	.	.	TGTGCCAGTAGTAAAGGAGCCCTAGTAGGTTCGGAAGATACGCAGTATTTT	CASSKGALVGSEDTQYF
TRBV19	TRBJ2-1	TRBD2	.	TGTGCCAGTATGTTGAGGGCTAGCGGGAGAGTTGGGGTCTACAATGAGCAGTTCTTC	CASMLRASGRVGVYNEQFF
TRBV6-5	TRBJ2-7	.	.	TGTGCCAGCAGCATCGGACAGCCTTCCTACGAGCAGTACTTC	CASSIGQPSYEQYF
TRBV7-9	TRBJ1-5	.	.	TGTGCCAGCAGCCCAGGGAGGGAAAATCAGCCCCAGCATTTT	CASSPGRENQPQHF
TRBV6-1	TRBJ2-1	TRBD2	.	TGTGCCAGCAGTGAGCTGGGTGCGGGGAGGGCCTACAATGAGCAGTTCTTC	CASSELGAGRAYNEQFF
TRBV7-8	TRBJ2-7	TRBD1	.	TGTGCCAGCAGCACCCGGGACAGGGATTGGGGCGAGCAGTACTTC	CASSTRDRDWGEQYF
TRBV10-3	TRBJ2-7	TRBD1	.	TGTGCCATCAAACAGGACAGGGTGAATGACGAGCAGTACTTC	CAIKQDRVNDEQYF
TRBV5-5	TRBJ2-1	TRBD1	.	TGTGCCAGCAGCTCGACAGGGGGCGGCTACAATGAGCAGTTCTTC	CASSSTGGGYNEQFF